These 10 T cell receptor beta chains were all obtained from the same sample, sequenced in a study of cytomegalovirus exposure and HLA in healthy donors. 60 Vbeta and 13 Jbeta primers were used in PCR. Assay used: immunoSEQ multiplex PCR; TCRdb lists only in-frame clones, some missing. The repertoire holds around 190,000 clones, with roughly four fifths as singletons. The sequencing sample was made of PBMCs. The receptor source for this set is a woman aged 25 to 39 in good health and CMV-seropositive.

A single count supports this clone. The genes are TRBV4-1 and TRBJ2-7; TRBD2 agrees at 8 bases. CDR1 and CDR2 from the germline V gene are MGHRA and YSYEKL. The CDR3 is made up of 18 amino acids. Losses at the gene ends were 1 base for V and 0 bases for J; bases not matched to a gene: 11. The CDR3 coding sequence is TGCGCCAGCAGCCAAGTTGAGAATGGCGGGAGGAGCTCCTACGAGCAGTACTTC. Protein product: CASSQVENGGRSSYEQYF.

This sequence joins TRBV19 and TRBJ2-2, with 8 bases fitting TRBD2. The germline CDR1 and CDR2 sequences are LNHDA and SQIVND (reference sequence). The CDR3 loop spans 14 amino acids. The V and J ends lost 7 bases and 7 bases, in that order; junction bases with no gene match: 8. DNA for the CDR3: TGTGCCAGTACCACAGCGGGAGCGGGCGGGGAGCTGTTTTTT. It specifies CASTTAGAGGELFF.

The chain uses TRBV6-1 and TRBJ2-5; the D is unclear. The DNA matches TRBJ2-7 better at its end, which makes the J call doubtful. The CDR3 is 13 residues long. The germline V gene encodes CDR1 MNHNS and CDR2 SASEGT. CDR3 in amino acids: CASSEKLPYEQYF. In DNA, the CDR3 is TGTGCCAGCAGTGAAAAATTGCCTTACGAGCAGTACTTC.

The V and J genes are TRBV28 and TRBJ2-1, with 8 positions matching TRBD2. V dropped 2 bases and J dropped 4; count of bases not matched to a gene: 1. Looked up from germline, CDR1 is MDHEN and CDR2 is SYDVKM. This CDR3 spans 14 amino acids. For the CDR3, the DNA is TGTGCCAGCAGTTTAGCGGGAGGTTACAATGAGCAGTTCTTC. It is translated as CASSLAGGYNEQFF.

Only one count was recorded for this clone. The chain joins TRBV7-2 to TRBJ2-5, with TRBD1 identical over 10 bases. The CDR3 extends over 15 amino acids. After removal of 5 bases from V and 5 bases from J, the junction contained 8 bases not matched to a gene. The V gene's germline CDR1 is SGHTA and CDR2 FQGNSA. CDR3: CASSPQTGGQETQYF. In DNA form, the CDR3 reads TGTGCCAGCAGCCCACAGACAGGGGGCCAGGAGACCCAGTACTTC. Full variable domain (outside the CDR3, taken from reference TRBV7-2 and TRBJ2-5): GAGVSQSPSNKVTEKGKDVELRCDPISGHTALYWYRQSLGQGLEFLIYFQGNSAPDKSGLPSDRFSAERTGGSVSTLTIQRTQQEDSAVYLCASSPQTGGQETQYFGPGTRLLVL.

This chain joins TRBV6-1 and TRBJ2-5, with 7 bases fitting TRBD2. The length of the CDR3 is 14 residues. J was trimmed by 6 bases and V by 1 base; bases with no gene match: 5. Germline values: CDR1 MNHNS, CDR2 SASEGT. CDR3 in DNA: TGTGCCAGCAGTGAAGGGACTAGGTGGCAGACCCAGTACTTC. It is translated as CASSEGTRWQTQYF.

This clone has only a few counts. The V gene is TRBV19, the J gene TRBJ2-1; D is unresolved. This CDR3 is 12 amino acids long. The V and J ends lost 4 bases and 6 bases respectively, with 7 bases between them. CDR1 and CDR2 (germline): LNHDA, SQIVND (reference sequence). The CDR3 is CASSTGLNEQFF. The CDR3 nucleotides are TGTGCCAGTAGTACTGGGCTCAATGAGCAGTTCTTC.

This chain's CDR3 is CASGLGTSSYNEQFF. The CDR3 DNA reads as TGTGCCAGCGGCCTAGGGACTAGCTCCTACAATGAGCAGTTCTTC. The V and J genes are TRBV28 and TRBJ2-1; TRBD2 agrees at 8 bases. The V gene end was trimmed by 8 bases and the J gene end by 0 bases; junction bases not matched to a gene: 6. Germline-derived CDR1 and CDR2 are MDHEN and SYDVKM. This CDR3 is 15 amino acids long. Filled out from reference TRBV28 and TRBJ2-1, the complete variable domain reads DVKVTQSSRYLVKRTGEKVFLECVQDMDHENMFWYRQDPGLGLRLIYFSYDVKMKEKGDIPEGYSVSREKKERFSLILESASTNQTSMYLCASGLGTSSYNEQFFGPGTRLTVL.

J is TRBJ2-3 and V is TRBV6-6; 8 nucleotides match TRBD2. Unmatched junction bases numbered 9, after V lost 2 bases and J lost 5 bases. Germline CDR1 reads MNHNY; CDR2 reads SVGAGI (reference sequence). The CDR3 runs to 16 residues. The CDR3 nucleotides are TGTGCCAGCAGTTACATAGAAGCGGGAGCTCTAGATACGCAGTATTTT. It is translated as CASSYIEAGALDTQYF.

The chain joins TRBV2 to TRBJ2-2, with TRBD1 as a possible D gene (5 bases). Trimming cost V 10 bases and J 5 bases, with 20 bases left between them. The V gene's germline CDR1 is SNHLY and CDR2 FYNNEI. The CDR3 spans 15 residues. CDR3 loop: CATPRLGLGTGELFF. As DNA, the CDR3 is TGTGCCACCCCGAGGTTGGGGCTAGGGACCGGGGAGCTGTTTTTT. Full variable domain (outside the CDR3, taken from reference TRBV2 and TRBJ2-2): EPEVTQTPSHQVTQMGQEVILRCVPISNHLYFYWYRQILGQKVEFLVSFYNNEISEKSEIFDDQFSVERPDGSNFTLKIRSTKLEDSAMYFCATPRLGLGTGELFFGEGSRLTVL.